These T cell receptor beta chains were read from a single sample in a study of STAT3 mutations in large granular lymphocyte leukemia. Here immunoSEQ multiplex PCR was the method, and the copy in TCRdb shows in-frame clones only, minus some. The repertoire holds roughly 10,000 clones, with about 85% as singletons. Input material: peripheral blood mononuclear cells. All receptors come from a man between 60 and 75 years old with T-cell large granular lymphocyte leukemia. Some clones in this sample may be carry-over from other donors' samples. Each CDR3 is given with its conserved first and last residue. Each record gives: V gene, D gene, clone size, J gene, CDR3 protein, CDR3 DNA. The D gene is left open where the match is weak. A clone size is listed for some rows: how often the clone was seen (once, few, many), or a class if it is expanded.

TRBV6-5	TRBD2	-	TRBJ2-2	CASSYLTSGRPGELFF	TGTGCCAGCAGTTACTTGACTAGCGGGAGACCCGGGGAGCTGTTTTTT
TRBV4-1	TRBD2	-	TRBJ2-7	CASRDLAGDHEQYF	TGCGCCAGCAGAGATCTAGCGGGGGACCACGAGCAGTACTTC
TRBV5-1	-	-	TRBJ1-1	CASSHGTLAEAFF	TGCGCCAGCAGCCACGGGACACTCGCTGAAGCTTTCTTT
TRBV30	-	-	TRBJ2-1	CAWSVGKRTTYNEQFF	TGTGCCTGGAGTGTTGGTAAACGCACCACCTACAATGAGCAGTTCTTC
TRBV6-5	-	-	TRBJ2-5	CASSWTSQETQYF	TGTGCCAGCAGTTGGACTTCCCAAGAGACCCAGTACTTC
TRBV15	-	-	TRBJ1-2	CATSREPAGVDGYTF	TGTGCCACCAGCAGAGAACCGGCAGGGGTTGATGGCTACACCTTC
TRBV9	-	-	TRBJ2-7	CASSVAVSEAYEQYF	TGTGCCAGCAGCGTAGCGGTCAGTGAGGCCTACGAGCAGTACTTC
TRBV5-4	TRBD2	-	TRBJ2-3	CASSPGTSGPRSTDTQYF	TGTGCCAGCAGCCCCGGGACTAGCGGACCCCGATCCACAGATACGCAGTATTTT
TRBV7-8	-	few	TRBJ1-3	CASSPSLAAGNTIYF	TGTGCCAGCAGCCCCAGCCTGGCGGCGGGAAACACCATATATTTT
TRBV10-2	-	-	TRBJ2-7	CASSEALPGRTYEQYF	TGCGCCAGCAGTGAGGCCCTACCGGGACGGACCTACGAGCAGTACTTC
TRBV4-3	TRBD2	few	TRBJ2-2	CASSRRTSMTTGELFF	TGCGCCAGCAGCCGGAGGACTAGCATGACGACCGGGGAGCTGTTTTTT
TRBV15	-	-	TRBJ1-5	CATSREGREPQHF	TGTGCCACCAGCAGAGAGGGTCGGGAGCCCCAGCATTTT
TRBV5-4	TRBD2	-	TRBJ2-2	CASSSGTSKTGELFF	TGTGCCAGCAGCTCCGGGACTAGCAAAACCGGGGAGCTGTTTTTT
TRBV4-1	-	-	TRBJ1-1	CASSQVGTLNTEAFF	TGCGCCAGCAGCCAAGTGGGAACACTTAACACTGAAGCTTTCTTT
TRBV5-4	-	-	TRBJ2-2	CASSKAGELFF	TGTGCCAGCAGCAAGGCCGGGGAGCTGTTTTTT
TRBV29-1	TRBD2	-	TRBJ2-1	CSVEGTSGTYNEQFF	TGCAGCGTTGAAGGGACTAGCGGGACCTACAATGAGCAGTTCTTC
TRBV4-1	TRBD2	-	TRBJ2-1	CASSQDPGLAGDEQFF	TGCGCCAGCAGCCAAGATCCCGGACTAGCGGGAGATGAGCAGTTCTTC
TRBV28	-	-	TRBJ1-1	CASSFLSGTGEAFF	TGTGCCAGCAGTTTTCTTTCAGGGACTGGTGAAGCTTTCTTT
TRBV18	-	-	TRBJ2-7	CASSPLAPPEGEQYF	TGTGCCAGCTCACCACTTGCCCCACCCGAGGGCGAGCAGTACTTC
TRBV9	-	-	TRBJ2-3	CASSPGLSTDTQYF	TGTGCCAGCAGCCCGGGACTGAGCACAGATACGCAGTATTTT
TRBV6-1	TRBD1	-	TRBJ1-2	CASTQRDRGPYGYTF	TGTGCCAGCACCCAGAGGGACAGGGGGCCCTATGGCTACACCTTC
TRBV11-2	-	-	TRBJ1-1	CASSESPTSLTEAFF	TGTGCCAGCAGCGAATCCCCCACCTCGTTGACTGAAGCTTTCTTT
TRBV6-6	-	-	TRBJ2-1	CASSYSVGNEQFF	TGTGCCAGCAGTTACTCTGTGGGGAATGAGCAGTTCTTC
TRBV29-1	TRBD1	-	TRBJ1-1	CSAGTGNTEAFF	TGCAGCGCAGGGACAGGGAACACTGAAGCTTTCTTT
TRBV6-1	-	once	TRBJ2-3	CASNLMLTTTDTQYF	TGTGCCAGCAACCTCATGCTTACTACGACAGATACGCAGTATTTT
TRBV7-2	TRBD1	-	TRBJ2-7	CASSEIPRPGGRDEQYF	TGTGCCAGCAGCGAGATCCCCCGACCAGGGGGCAGGGACGAGCAGTACTTC
TRBV6-5	-	few	TRBJ2-7	CASSYHGVYEQYF	TGTGCCAGCAGTTATCACGGGGTCTACGAGCAGTACTTC
TRBV28	-	once	TRBJ1-1	CASSGGALNTEAFF	TGTGCCAGCAGCGGGGGGGCTCTGAACACTGAAGCTTTCTTT
TRBV28	-	once	TRBJ2-1	CASSPPGSSYNEQFF	TGTGCCAGCAGCCCCCCGGGGAGCTCCTACAATGAGCAGTTCTTC
TRBV6-1	-	few	TRBJ1-2	CASSEDRNYGYTF	TGTGCCAGCAGTGAGGACCGAAACTATGGCTACACCTTC
TRBV6-1	-	medium-sized	TRBJ2-7	CALGGGYGYEQYF	TGTGCCCTTGGCGGAGGGTATGGGTACGAGCAGTACTTC
TRBV14	TRBD2	-	TRBJ2-7	CASSHVPGLPTYEQYF	TGTGCCAGCAGCCATGTTCCGGGACTACCTACTTACGAGCAGTACTTC
TRBV5-1	-	once	TRBJ1-4	CASSPGDGWSEKLFF	TGCGCCAGCAGCCCGGGGGACGGCTGGAGTGAAAAACTGTTTTTT
TRBV7-8	TRBD2	-	TRBJ2-7	CASSFSASGTYEQYF	TGTGCCAGCAGCTTCTCCGCTAGCGGAACCTACGAGCAGTACTTC
TRBV2	-	-	TRBJ2-7	CASTAAYEQYF	TGTGCCAGCACAGCGGCTTACGAGCAGTACTTC
TRBV9	TRBD2	-	TRBJ2-3	CASSARSSGTSTDTQYF	TGTGCCAGCAGCGCCCGATCTAGCGGGACGAGCACAGATACGCAGTATTTT
TRBV27	-	-	TRBJ2-7	CASSLQTLGEQYF	TGTGCCAGCAGTTTACAGACCCTCGGGGAGCAGTACTTC
TRBV29-1	-	-	TRBJ2-1	CSVDGGSSYNEQFF	TGCAGCGTCGATGGGGGGAGCTCCTACAATGAGCAGTTCTTC
TRBV2	TRBD1	-	TRBJ2-7	CASSEQGAGYEQYF	TGTGCCAGCAGTGAACAGGGGGCGGGTTACGAGCAGTACTTC
TRBV6-5	-	-	TRBJ1-1	CASSYSRLGNTEAFF	TGTGCCAGCAGTTACTCAAGGTTGGGTAACACTGAAGCTTTCTTT
TRBV7-2	TRBD2	-	TRBJ2-7	CASSPVSGRPAYEQYF	TGTGCCAGCAGCCCCGTTAGCGGGAGGCCCGCCTACGAGCAGTACTTC
TRBV7-9	TRBD1	-	TRBJ1-2	CASSSGTAGGYTF	TGTGCCAGCAGCTCCGGGACAGCGGGAGGCTACACCTTC
TRBV18	-	-	TRBJ1-6	CASSRYREMSYNSPLHF	TGTGCCAGCTCACGTTACAGGGAAATGAGTTATAATTCACCCCTCCACTTT
TRBV6-5	-	-	TRBJ1-1	CASSYRAGTNTEAFF	TGTGCCAGCAGTTACAGGGCAGGGACTAACACTGAAGCTTTCTTT
TRBV13	-	-	TRBJ1-2	CASSLRSDLYGYTF	TGTGCCAGCAGCTTAAGATCAGACCTCTATGGCTACACCTTC
TRBV11-1	TRBD1	once	TRBJ1-1	CASSSQGALIHNTEAFF	TGTGCCAGCAGCTCACAGGGGGCGCTGATTCACAACACTGAAGCTTTCTTT
TRBV11-2	TRBD2	-	TRBJ2-1	CASSLTSGSSYNEQFF	TGTGCCAGCAGCCTGACTAGCGGTAGCTCCTACAATGAGCAGTTCTTC
TRBV29-1	-	-	TRBJ1-4	CSVLDNGKLFF	TGCAGCGTTTTAGACAATGGAAAACTGTTTTTT
TRBV27	TRBD1	-	TRBJ1-5	CASTTTGEGNQPQHF	TGTGCCAGCACCACGACAGGGGAAGGCAATCAGCCCCAGCATTTT